These 18 T cell receptor beta chains originate from one sample sequenced in a study of T cells in Graves' hyperthyroidism and ophthalmopathy. Researchers amplified the TCR beta CDR3 regions from RNA transcripts. Carried out on the TCR CDR3, a first-round RT-PCR used the HTBI primer set. TCRdb re-derived calls from the multiplex PCR reads in MiXCR, one entry per CDR3 protein. Of roughly 500,000 distinct CDR3 sequences in the sample, 46% were seen once. Sequenced input: peripheral blood or thyroid tissue (not recorded which). These TCRs come from an adult woman with Graves' disease, either hyperthyroidism or ophthalmopathy (not recorded which).

The CDR3 loop reads CSARDRLAGRDGYTF. CDR3 bases: TGCAGTGCTAGAGATCGGTTAGCGGGGCGAGATGGCTACACCTTC. This rearrangement joins TRBV20-1 to TRBJ1-2, with a tentative D call TRBD1 (5 bases). The CDR3 is 15 amino acids. CDR1 and CDR2 (germline): DFQATT, SNEGSKA (reference sequence). V was cut by 0 bases and J by 6 bases, with 17 bases left in between.

The chain employs TRBV10-3 and TRBJ2-7, with D possibly TRBD2 on 5 matching bases. The germline CDR1 and CDR2 sequences are ENHRY and SYGVKD. The CDR3 runs to 15 residues. Deletions cut 3 bases from V and 2 bases from J, with 14 bases between. The CDR3 bases are TGTGCCATCAGTGACCCGGGGAAGCCAACCTACGAGCAGTACTTC. Translated: CAISDPGKPTYEQYF.

This clonotype was picked up many times. V gene TRBV4-1 combines with J gene TRBJ2-7; 8 nucleotides align to TRBD2. The junction had 14 bases not matched to a gene; V was cut back by 0 bases and J by 4 bases. The germline V gene encodes CDR1 MGHRA and CDR2 YSYEKL. The CDR3 is 18 amino acids. CDR3 residues: CASSQEQYVVLAGYEQYF. In DNA form, the CDR3 reads TGCGCCAGCAGCCAAGAACAGTACGTCGTGCTAGCGGGTTACGAGCAGTACTTC.

The rearrangement uses TRBV20-1 and TRBJ2-5; weak D call: TRBD1 (6 bases). Germline lookup yields CDR1 DFQATT and CDR2 SNEGSKA (reference sequence). V was cut by 3 bases and J by 5 bases, with 19 bases left in between. CDR3 length: 15 amino acids. The CDR3 reads CSASWGPGEVETQYF. The DNA for the CDR3 is TGCAGTGCTAGTTGGGGCCCAGGGGAAGTGGAGACCCAGTACTTC.

This clonotype was picked up many times. Here the CDR3 reads CASSLGDGYGYTF. In DNA, the CDR3 is TGTGCCAGCAGCTTAGGGGACGGCTATGGCTACACCTTC. The chain joins TRBV7-2 to TRBJ1-2; the D gene is possibly TRBD1 (5 bases). Trimming stripped 1 base from V and 4 bases from J, with 7 bases between. The CDR3 is 13 residues long. The V gene's germline CDR1 is SGHTA and CDR2 FQGNSA.

The chain joins TRBV11-2 to TRBJ1-6, with D perhaps matching TRBD1 (5 bases). The germline CDR1 and CDR2 sequences are SGHAT and FQNNGV. The V and J ends lost 2 bases and 8 bases respectively, with 7 bases between them. This CDR3 contains 13 residues. The CDR3 bases are TGTGCCAGCAGCTTACCCAGGGATTCACCCCTCCACTTT. Its protein is CASSLPRDSPLHF. The variable domain in full, with the rest retrieved from reference TRBV11-2 and TRBJ1-6, is EAGVAQSPRYKIIEKRQSVAFWCNPISGHATLYWYQQILGQGPKLLIQFQNNGVVDDSQLPKDRFSAERLKGVDSTLKIQPAKLEDSAVYLCASSLPRDSPLHFGNGTRLTVT.

The chain is built from TRBV2 and TRBJ2-7; D is undetermined. V was pared by 5 bases and J by 2 bases, with 16 bases between. The V gene's germline CDR1 is SNHLY and CDR2 FYNNEI. CDR3 length equals 15 residues. The CDR3 reads CASSMDRAVTYEQYF. CDR3 nucleotides: TGTGCCAGCAGTATGGACCGTGCAGTGACCTACGAGCAGTACTTC.

As concerns this clonotype: The junction departs from the called germline gene at one end, perhaps through a read error. The V call is TRBV20-1, the J call TRBJ2-7; D is undetermined. The CDR3 has 8 residues. Germline V lookup: CDR1 DFQATT, CDR2 SNEGSKA (reference sequence). CDR3 protein: CSARDIRF. The CDR3 DNA follows: TGCAGTGCTAGAGATATCCGCTTC.

The V and J genes are TRBV4-1 and TRBJ1-2, with D unresolved. Germline V gives CDR1 MGHRA, CDR2 YSYEKL. V was pared by 4 bases and J by 7 bases, with 16 bases between. The CDR3 covers 14 residues. CDR3 nucleotides: TGCGCCAGCAGCCCTCCTACTGGGATGGTTGGCTACACCTTC. Translated, it gives CASSPPTGMVGYTF.

At least ten counts were recorded for this clonotype. V is TRBV5-1 and J is TRBJ2-7, with D perhaps matching TRBD2 (6 bases). Germline V gene lookup returns CDR1 SGHRS and CDR2 YFSETQ. This CDR3 has 15 amino acids. The germline V and J ends were trimmed by 5 bases and 3 bases, with 18 bases remaining between them. This CDR3 is CASRWGEFLDYEQYF. The CDR3 DNA reads as TGCGCCAGCAGGTGGGGGGAGTTCCTCGACTACGAGCAGTACTTC.

The sample holds many counts of this clonotype. The chain employs TRBV7-9 and TRBJ2-7; 7 bases map to TRBD2. Germline CDR1 reads SEHNR; CDR2 reads FQNEAQ (reference sequence). The CDR3 runs 16 residues. With V trimmed by 2 bases and J by 4 bases, 11 bases remained unmatched. The CDR3 protein is CASSLYSGSGHYEQYF. The DNA for the CDR3 is TGTGCCAGCAGCTTATACTCGGGTAGCGGGCATTACGAGCAGTACTTC.

This clonotype was seen at least ten times. J is TRBJ2-7 and V is TRBV7-9; TRBD2 might be the D (6 bases). The CDR3 contains 14 residues. Trimming left V 3 bases short and J 3 bases short, with 12 bases between. Germline V gene lookup returns CDR1 SEHNR and CDR2 FQNEAQ (reference sequence). Written as DNA, the CDR3 is TGTGCCAGCAGCTTGGGGGGTAGCCGCTACGAGCAGTACTTC. Protein: CASSLGGSRYEQYF.

The rearrangement joins TRBV10-3 to TRBJ1-5; no firm D call. This CDR3 contains 15 residues. V was trimmed by 1 base and J by 3 bases, leaving 10 bases between them. Germline CDR1 and CDR2: ENHRY and SYGVKD. Here the CDR3 reads CAISELSGNNQPQHF. The CDR3 DNA follows: TGTGCCATCAGTGAGTTGTCAGGAAACAATCAGCCCCAGCATTTT.

This clonotype was counted at least ten times. The chain joins TRBV5-1 to TRBJ1-1; unclear D gene. The CDR3 consists of 14 residues. CDR1 is SGHRS, CDR2 YFSETQ, per germline. V was clipped by 4 bases and J by 1 base, with 11 bases between them. CDR3 sequence reads: CASSPTTENTEAFF. CDR3 nucleotides: TGCGCCAGCAGCCCAACGACGGAGAACACTGAAGCTTTCTTT.

This clonotype was picked up one time. The V call is TRBV11-2, the J call TRBJ2-7; 8 bases match TRBD2. Looked up from germline, CDR1 is SGHAT and CDR2 is FQNNGV. The CDR3 consists of 14 residues. CDR3 bases: TGTGCTAGAGATCAGAGCGGGGGCACCTACGAGCAGTACTTC. Amino acids: CARDQSGGTYEQYF. The variable domain in full, with the rest retrieved from reference TRBV11-2 and TRBJ2-7, is EAGVAQSPRYKIIEKRQSVAFWCNPISGHATLYWYQQILGQGPKLLIQFQNNGVVDDSQLPKDRFSAERLKGVDSTLKIQPAKLEDSAVYLCARDQSGGTYEQYFGPGTRLTVT.

Only a few counts were recorded for this clonotype. In DNA form, the CDR3 reads TGTGCCAGCAGCTCGGCAGGGAATCAGCCCCAGCATTTT. Translation: CASSSAGNQPQHF. The rearrangement links TRBV2 to TRBJ1-5; weak D call: TRBD1 (5 bases). Germline V gives CDR1 SNHLY, CDR2 FYNNEI. The CDR3 covers 13 residues. Trimming pared 6 bases from V and 4 bases from J, leaving 10 bases between. The full variable domain, rest sourced from reference TRBV2 and TRBJ1-5, is EPEVTQTPSHQVTQMGQEVILRCVPISNHLYFYWYRQILGQKVEFLVSFYNNEISEKSEIFDDQFSVERPDGSNFTLKIRSTKLEDSAMYFCASSSAGNQPQHFGDGTRLSIL.

At least ten counts were recorded for this clonotype. The chain carries TRBV19 and TRBJ2-7; TRBD1 matches at 7 bases. This CDR3 is 14 amino acids long. Trimming removed 6 bases from V and 2 bases from J; junction bases left unmatched: 7. The germline V gene encodes CDR1 LNHDA and CDR2 SQIVND (reference sequence). This CDR3 is CASSETGRAYEQYF. CDR3 coding DNA: TGTGCCAGTAGCGAGACAGGGAGAGCCTACGAGCAGTACTTC.

V gene TRBV18 combines with J gene TRBJ1-4; 10 bases match TRBD1. The ends lost 6 bases at V and 8 bases at J; junction bases unmatched: 15. The germline V gene encodes CDR1 KGHSH and CDR2 LQKENI. This CDR3 is built from 17 residues. The CDR3 DNA sequence: TGTGCCAGCTCCCCTGTCCCGGGACAGGGGACGGGGGAAAAACTGTTTTTT. This codes for CASSPVPGQGTGEKLFF.